Following are 21 T cell receptor beta chains from one sample sequenced in a study of PD-L1 blockade in urothelial cancer. Time point defined: pretreatment peripheral blood. Sequencing was performed with immunoSEQ multiplex PCR; in TCRdb, only in-frame clones are kept and a portion is missing. The sample lists about 52,000 clones, approximately 77% occurring once. The specimen was PBMCs, collected around atezolizumab (anti-PD-L1) treatment. The receptors were gathered from a man aged 65-85 years with urothelial cancer.

A few counts support this clone. The chain carries TRBV7-2 and TRBJ1-1; 9 bases are a match to TRBD1. CDR1 and CDR2 (germline): SGHTA, FQGNSA. This CDR3 has 12 amino acids. V trimming: 6 bases; J trimming: 12 bases; junction bases outside the gene matches: 8. In DNA form, the CDR3 reads TGTGCCAGCAGTTACCTGGGACAGGGTTCTTTCTTT. This encodes CASSYLGQGSFF. Combining the CDR3 with reference TRBV7-2 and TRBJ1-1 gives the whole variable domain GAGVSQSPSNKVTEKGKDVELRCDPISGHTALYWYRQSLGQGLEFLIYFQGNSAPDKSGLPSDRFSAERTGGSVSTLTIQRTQQEDSAVYLCASSYLGQGSFFGQGTRLTVV.

The V call is TRBV4-1, the J call TRBJ2-2; tentatively, D is TRBD2 (6 bases). Trimming pared 3 bases from V and 0 bases from J, leaving 11 bases between. Germline V gene lookup returns CDR1 MGHRA and CDR2 YSYEKL. CDR3 length: 16 amino acids. DNA for the CDR3: TGCGCCAGCAGCCAGGGACTGGCTACGAACACCGGGGAGCTGTTTTTT. Translating gives CASSQGLATNTGELFF.

This sequence joins TRBV5-1 and TRBJ1-1; D is ambiguous. The V end lost 0 bases, the J end lost 2 bases, and 5 bases lay between the germline ends. CDR1 and CDR2 from the germline V gene are SGHRS and YFSETQ. CDR3 length: 13 residues. CDR3 coding DNA: TGCGCCAGCAGCTTGGTTATTAACACTGAAGCTTTCTTT. Amino acid sequence: CASSLVINTEAFF. Looking up the rest from reference TRBV5-1 and TRBJ1-1 gives the full variable domain: KAGVTQTPRYLIKTRGQQVTLSCSPISGHRSVSWYQQTPGQGLQFLFEYFSETQRNKGNFPGRFSGRQFSNSRSEMNVSTLELGDSALYLCASSLVINTEAFFGQGTRLTVV.

The chain recombines TRBV30 with TRBJ2-2; D gene uncertain. The germline gives CDR1 GTSNPN, CDR2 SVGIG (reference sequence). With 5 bases removed from V and 3 bases from J, the gap between germline ends came to 13 bases. CDR3 size: 14 residues. Here the CDR3 DNA reads TGTGCCTGGGCAGTCATAGAGGACACCGGGGAGCTGTTTTTT. Translated: CAWAVIEDTGELFF.

The chain joins TRBV11-3 to TRBJ2-7, with TRBD2 as a possible D gene (6 bases). Germline V gene lookup returns CDR1 SGHNT and CDR2 YENEEA. Trimming removed 4 bases from V and 4 bases from J, with 20 bases in between. The CDR3 loop spans 16 amino acids. The CDR3 loop is CASSSGGSGSQYEQYF. The CDR3 nucleotides read TGTGCCAGCAGCTCGGGCGGGTCCGGGAGTCAGTACGAGCAGTACTTC. The variable domain in full, with the rest retrieved from reference TRBV11-3 and TRBJ2-7, is EAGVVQSPRYKIIEKKQPVAFWCNPISGHNTLYWYLQNLGQGPELLIRYENEEAVDDSQLPKDRFSAERLKGVDSTLKIQPAELGDSAVYLCASSSGGSGSQYEQYFGPGTRLTVT.

This rearrangement joins TRBV6-5 to TRBJ2-7, with TRBD2 as a possible D gene (6 bases). Germline CDR1 and CDR2: MNHEY and SVGAGI. Trimming shortened V by 6 bases and J by 2 bases, and 14 bases separated the two germline ends. This CDR3 contains 14 residues. This chain's CDR3 is CASRPQRATYEQYF. CDR3 DNA: TGTGCCAGCAGGCCGCAGCGGGCAACCTACGAGCAGTACTTC.

The chain joins TRBV5-6 to TRBJ2-7; 8 nucleotides agree with TRBD2. Germline CDR1 and CDR2: SGHDT and YYEEEE. V gave up 4 bases and J gave up 12 bases; unmatched junction bases: 12. The CDR3 runs to 13 residues. The CDR3 nucleotides are TGTGCCAGCAGCGGCGAACGGGGGGGGGTTCTGTACTTC. Its translation: CASSGERGGVLYF.

The V and J genes are TRBV7-2 and TRBJ2-7; TRBD2 aligns across 11 bases. The ends lost 5 bases at V and 0 bases at J; junction bases unmatched: 12. The CDR3 is 18 amino acids. CDR1 and CDR2 (germline): SGHTA, FQGNSA. The CDR3 region is CASSPSYGTSGLSYEQYF. CDR3 coding DNA: TGTGCCAGCAGCCCATCGTACGGGACTAGCGGACTCTCCTACGAGCAGTACTTC.

The chain uses TRBV4-1 and TRBJ2-2, with 9 bases that match TRBD1. The CDR3 has 16 amino acids. V gave up 4 bases and J gave up 6 bases; unmatched junction bases: 9. Germline V gene lookup returns CDR1 MGHRA and CDR2 YSYEKL. As DNA, the CDR3 is TGCGCCAGCAGCCGGGACAGGGTCGGATTGGCCGGGGAGCTGTTTTTT. As protein: CASSRDRVGLAGELFF.

V is TRBV4-2 and J is TRBJ1-1; 10 bases agree with TRBD1. V lost 4 bases to trimming and J lost 5 bases; unmatched junction nucleotides: 7. This CDR3 spans 15 amino acids. Germline-derived CDR1 and CDR2 are LGHNA and YNFKEQ. Written as DNA, the CDR3 is TGTGCCAGCAGCCCCCGGACAGGGGGTATAACTGAAGCTTTCTTT. It codes for CASSPRTGGITEAFF.

The chain links TRBV9 to TRBJ2-1; TRBD2 might be the D (6 bases). The CDR3 spans 15 residues. The ends were cut back, 4 bases at V and 6 bases at J, with 17 bases in the middle. Germline loops: CDR1 SGDLS, CDR2 YYNGEE. CDR3 region: CASSPSGWYFNEQFF. The CDR3 nucleotides are TGTGCCAGCAGCCCGAGCGGGTGGTATTTCAATGAGCAGTTCTTC.

This clone was picked up a small number of times. V and J are TRBV10-3 and TRBJ1-3; D remains ambiguous. The CDR3 loop spans 15 amino acids. Germline V gene sequence: CDR1 ENHRY, CDR2 SYGVKD. V was pared by 0 bases and J by 2 bases, with 8 bases between. CDR3 in amino acids: CAISESWSPGNTIYF. The CDR3 bases are TGTGCCATCAGTGAGTCGTGGAGTCCTGGAAACACCATATATTTT.

This clone has a handful of counts. The gene calls are TRBV9 and TRBJ2-1; TRBD1 aligns across 10 bases. This CDR3 has 16 residues. Trimming took 0 bases from V and 9 from J; bases not matched to a gene: 9. The V gene's germline CDR1 is SGDLS and CDR2 YYNGEE. The CDR3 reads CASSVDLTGGTGEQFF. The CDR3 nucleotides are TGTGCCAGCAGCGTAGACCTGACAGGGGGCACGGGTGAGCAGTTCTTC.

The rearrangement links TRBV5-4 to TRBJ2-7, with unresolved D. There are 11 residues in the CDR3. Trimming removed 0 bases at V and 9 bases at J, with 7 bases between. Per germline, CDR1 SGHNT and CDR2 YYREEE (reference sequence). CDR3 region: CASSLGSMQYF. The CDR3 nucleotides read TGTGCCAGCAGCTTGGGCTCTATGCAGTACTTC.

This chain uses TRBV7-9 with TRBJ1-3; D call uncertain. Trimming shortened V by 1 base and J by 0 bases, and 10 bases separated the two germline ends. The CDR3 sequence is 16 residues long. The V gene's germline CDR1 is SEHNR and CDR2 FQNEAQ (reference sequence). The chain's CDR3 is CASSLVVGSSGNTIYF. In nucleotides, the CDR3 is TGTGCCAGCAGCTTAGTCGTCGGGAGCTCTGGAAACACCATATATTTT.

The chain combines TRBV7-6 with TRBJ1-3; D possibly corresponds to TRBD1 (6 bases). Germline CDR1 and CDR2: SGHVS and FNYEAQ. Trimming took 1 base from V and 0 from J, leaving 10 bases between them. This CDR3 contains 16 residues. The CDR3 is CASSLGTAFSGNTIYF. The CDR3 nucleotides read TGTGCCAGCAGCTTAGGGACAGCCTTCTCTGGAAACACCATATATTTT.

J is TRBJ1-6 and V is TRBV5-1; a possible D gene is TRBD1 (5 bases). The V gene lost 0 bases and the J gene lost 10 bases, with 14 bases spanning the gap. The CDR3 loop spans 15 amino acids. Germline V gives CDR1 SGHRS, CDR2 YFSETQ. CDR3 residues: CASSLAGPRASPLHF. The CDR3 nucleotides read TGCGCCAGCAGCTTGGCAGGGCCCAGGGCCTCACCCCTCCACTTT.

The chain combines TRBV7-9 with TRBJ1-1; tentatively, D is TRBD1 (6 bases). Looked up from germline, CDR1 is SEHNR and CDR2 is FQNEAQ (reference sequence). The CDR3 is 15 amino acids. V was cut by 5 bases and J by 0 bases, with 13 bases left in between. CDR3 bases: TGTGCCAGCAGCATCGGACAGACCATGAACACTGAAGCTTTCTTT. Protein sequence: CASSIGQTMNTEAFF.

V gene TRBV5-1 combines with J gene TRBJ2-1; 10 nucleotides line up with TRBD2. Germline CDR1 reads SGHRS; CDR2 reads YFSETQ. The length of the CDR3 is 17 residues. Trimming at V came to 0 bases and at J to 6 bases, leaving 9 bases not matched to a gene. The CDR3 here is CASSLEPSGSSGNEQFF. In DNA, the CDR3 is TGCGCCAGCAGCTTGGAGCCTAGCGGGAGTTCAGGCAATGAGCAGTTCTTC.

The genes are TRBV18 and TRBJ2-1; D not certain. With 2 bases removed from V and 0 bases from J, the gap between germline ends came to 8 bases. Germline V gives CDR1 KGHSH, CDR2 LQKENI. CDR3 length: 15 amino acids. The CDR3 DNA is TGTGCCAGCTCACCAATCCCCGGCTCCTACAATGAGCAGTTCTTC. Amino acids: CASSPIPGSYNEQFF.

V and J are TRBV2 and TRBJ1-4; TRBD1 matches 8 bases. The CDR3 sequence is 15 residues long. Germline V gives CDR1 SNHLY, CDR2 FYNNEI. J was trimmed by 7 bases and V by 3 bases; bases with no gene match: 7. The CDR3 DNA is TGTGCCAGCAGTGAGGCGACAGGGGAGGGTGAAAAACTGTTTTTT. Its protein is CASSEATGEGEKLFF.